The present T cell receptor beta chain was sequenced within a study of blood T cell repertoires in COVID-19. Overall study: Acute and convalescent COVID-19 specimens originated in the United States, Italy and Spain. PBMCs, B-cell-depleted T cells, or T cells were the source of the cDNA or gDNA that made up the material.

Germline CDR1 is MDHEN and CDR2 is SYDVKM. There are 11 residues in the CDR3. Trimming shortened V by 6 bases and J by 0 bases, and 3 bases separated the two germline ends. Authors' methods: It was from reference gene primer amplification that nucleated cell counts were estimated. Sequencing was performed with immunoSEQ multiplex PCR; in TCRdb, only in-frame clones are kept and a portion is missing. That table furnishes V, J and clone size, whereas the DNA furnished D and trimming. The sample lists 84,000 or so clones; 75% to 85% were seen once. This sequence joins TRBV28 and TRBJ2-7; no reliable D call. Sequenced material: peripheral blood. The sequence was obtained from a woman older than 75 with acute or convalescent COVID-19. CDR3 in amino acids: CASSSSYEQYF. The CDR3 nucleotides are TGTGCCAGCAGCAGCTCCTACGAGCAGTACTTC.